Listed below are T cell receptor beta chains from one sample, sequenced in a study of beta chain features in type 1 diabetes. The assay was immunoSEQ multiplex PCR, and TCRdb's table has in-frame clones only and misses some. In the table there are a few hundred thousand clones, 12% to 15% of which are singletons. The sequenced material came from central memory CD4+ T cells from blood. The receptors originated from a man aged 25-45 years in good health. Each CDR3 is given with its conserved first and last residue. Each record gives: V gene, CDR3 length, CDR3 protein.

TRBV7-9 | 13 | CASSLVAAHGYTF
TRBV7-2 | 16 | CASSPTAGTSVNEQFF
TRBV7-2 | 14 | CASSSRDGSYEQYF
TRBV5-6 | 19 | CASSILGLAGEGGNNEQFF
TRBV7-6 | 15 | CATLPLTSGGYEQYF
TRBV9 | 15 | CASSVEGARGNTIYF
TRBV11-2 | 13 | CASSLGRSYEQYF
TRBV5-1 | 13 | CASSLGSLSEQFF
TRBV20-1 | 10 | CSAPLYGYTF
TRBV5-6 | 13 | CASSLYWGNEQYF
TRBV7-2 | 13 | CASSPTGPYEQYF
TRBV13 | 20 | CASSLKSARAGSTGANVLTF
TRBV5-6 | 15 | CASSQPTGKPDTQYF
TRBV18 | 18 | CASSPQIQTRVSDSPLHF
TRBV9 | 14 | CASATALINEKLFF
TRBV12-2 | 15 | CASRTGPTSGNTIYF
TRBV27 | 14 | CASSLWGDTDTQYF